This T cell receptor (beta chain) was captured by sequencing in a study of regulatory T cells in long-lasting Graves disease. Worth noting for this clonotype: No antigen is known for it.

Study observations and caveats: Persistent disease preferred TRBV28, TRBJ1-2 and TRBJ2-5.

Construction of the TCR beta libraries employed iRepertoire HTBI primers in conjunction with Arm-PCR of CDR3 regions. MiXCR was run by TCRdb on the multiplex PCR reads, yielding one entry per CDR3 protein. The sample holds over 200,000 distinct CDR3 sequences, approximately 16% seen once. Indicated time point: newly diagnosed GD, antithyroid drugs for less than 3 months. TCR sequences were obtained from RNA taken from PBMCs. Germline V lookup: CDR1 GTSNPN, CDR2 SVGIG (reference sequence). This CDR3 has 13 residues. V was pared by 4 bases and J by 4 bases, with 4 bases of the junction left unmatched. The gene calls are TRBV30 and TRBJ1-1, with 9 bases matching TRBD1. Sample: peripheral blood mononuclear cells (PBMCs), taken at new diagnosis, from a patient treated with antithyroid drugs. This clonotype was obtained from a female donor with Graves disease. CDR3: CAWTTGGITEAFF. CDR3 DNA: TGTGCCTGGACCACAGGGGGCATCACTGAAGCTTTCTTT.